Below, 32 T cell receptor beta chains from the same sample are listed, as sequenced in a study of blood T cell repertoires in COVID-19. The data were produced by immunoSEQ multiplex PCR, yet TCRdb's version contains in-frame clones alone and is incomplete. The sample consists of about 55,000 clones, almost 90% of them appearing once. The sample taken for sequencing was peripheral blood. These receptors were collected from a man aged 55 to 70 with active COVID-19.

This chain links TRBV18 with TRBJ2-7; D is ambiguous. This CDR3 spans 17 amino acids. CDR1 KGHSH and CDR2 LQKENI come from the germline V gene. The ends were cut back, 2 bases at V and 6 bases at J, with 23 bases in the middle. CDR3 loop: CASSPVTPGASLPEQYF. CDR3 coding DNA: TGTGCCAGCTCACCAGTGACTCCCGGAGCCTCCCTACCCGAGCAGTACTTC.

The V call is TRBV10-3, the J call TRBJ1-1; D is possibly TRBD1 (5 bases). V was shortened by 10 bases and J by 7 bases, with 13 bases between the two germline ends. Germline assignment: CDR1 ENHRY and CDR2 SYGVKD. The CDR3 spans 11 residues. CDR3 DNA: TGTGCCACCTCCCAGGGTAATGAAGCTTTCTTT. Protein: CATSQGNEAFF.

The chain uses TRBV7-8 and TRBJ2-7; 8 nucleotides agree with TRBD1. CDR1 is SGHVS, CDR2 FQNEAQ, per germline. The CDR3 covers 14 residues. V gave up 4 bases and J gave up 6 bases; unmatched junction bases: 8. This CDR3 reads CASSSETGALEQYF. CDR3 in DNA: TGTGCCAGCAGCTCGGAGACAGGGGCGCTCGAGCAGTACTTC.

The V call is TRBV2, the J call TRBJ1-5; 8 positions agree with TRBD1. Germline CDR1 and CDR2: SNHLY and FYNNEI. This CDR3 is built from 15 residues. Unmatched junction bases numbered 4, after V lost 5 bases and J lost 1 base. The CDR3: CASSLQGASNQPQHF. The CDR3 nucleotides read TGTGCCAGCAGTCTTCAGGGGGCGAGCAATCAGCCCCAGCATTTT.

The rearrangement uses TRBV6-2 or TRBV6-3 and TRBJ2-1, with 8 bases matching TRBD1. From germline, CDR1 is MNHEY and CDR2 SVGEGT. CDR3 length: 14 amino acids. V dropped 5 bases and J dropped 7; count of bases not matched to a gene: 7. CDR3 loop: CASSDTGGLNEQFF. The CDR3 nucleotides read TGTGCCAGCAGTGATACAGGGGGGCTTAATGAGCAGTTCTTC.

J is TRBJ2-1 and V is TRBV6-4; no firm D call. Germline V lookup: CDR1 MRHNA, CDR2 SNTAGT. Trimming took off 1 base at V and 7 bases at J, with 14 bases between the two ends. The CDR3 consists of 15 residues. The CDR3 sequence: CASSDFATVGNEQFF. CDR3 sequence (DNA): TGTGCCAGCAGTGACTTTGCTACCGTCGGGAATGAGCAGTTCTTC.

As DNA, the CDR3 is TGTGCCAGCAGCCATAGCGGGGACTACACAGATACGCAGTATTTT. Protein product: CASSHSGDYTDTQYF. J is TRBJ2-3 and V is TRBV7-2; the match to TRBD2 covers 8 bases. V trimming: 5 bases; J trimming: 2 bases; junction bases outside the gene matches: 6. The CDR3 has 15 amino acids. Germline V gene sequence: CDR1 SGHTA, CDR2 FQGNSA.

The rearrangement links TRBV25-1 to TRBJ2-3, with 10 nucleotides matching TRBD1. V dropped 6 bases and J dropped 5; count of bases not matched to a gene: 17. Germline V gives CDR1 MGHDK, CDR2 SYGVNS. This CDR3 contains 18 residues. The CDR3 spells CASSRRDRGLITEDTQYF. The DNA of the CDR3 is TGTGCCAGCAGCCGGCGGGACAGGGGACTAATCACGGAAGATACGCAGTATTTT.

V and J are TRBV19 and TRBJ1-4; 7 bases match TRBD1. This CDR3 contains 17 residues. The germline V gene has CDR1 LNHDA and CDR2 SQIVND (reference sequence). V was clipped by 1 base and J by 2 bases; unmatched bases: 7. The CDR3 spells CASSIGFLGQTNEKLFF. The CDR3 bases are TGTGCCAGTAGTATAGGATTCCTGGGACAGACTAATGAAAAACTGTTTTTT.

This clone was seen only once. The V call is TRBV19, the J call TRBJ2-3, with D maybe TRBD2 (6 bases). The V end lost 3 bases, the J end lost 0 bases, and 10 bases lay between the germline ends. This CDR3 has 15 residues. The germline V gene has CDR1 LNHDA and CDR2 SQIVND (reference sequence). The CDR3 spells CASSMGGISTDTQYF. The CDR3 DNA reads as TGTGCCAGTAGTATGGGCGGGATTAGCACAGATACGCAGTATTTT.

The V gene is TRBV6-5, the J gene TRBJ2-1, with TRBD2 identical over 16 bases. The CDR3 totals 16 residues. Trimming took 4 bases from V and 5 from J; bases not matched to a gene: 2. Germline lookup yields CDR1 MNHEY and CDR2 SVGAGI. CDR3 DNA sequence: TGTGCCAGCAGTTTGGGACTAGCGGGAGGGAACAATGAGCAGTTCTTC. As protein: CASSLGLAGGNNEQFF.

This clone has a single count. The chain combines TRBV4-1 with TRBJ2-3; TRBD2 agrees at 11 bases. V shed 0 bases, J shed 3 bases, and the junction held 5 bases outside the gene matches. The germline V gene encodes CDR1 MGHRA and CDR2 YSYEKL. The CDR3 is made up of 17 amino acids. The CDR3 sequence: CASSQDTTSGRTDTQYF. CDR3 in DNA: TGCGCCAGCAGCCAAGATACAACTAGCGGGAGAACAGATACGCAGTATTTT.

This chain links TRBV10-2 with TRBJ2-3; D is unclear. This CDR3 contains 15 residues. V lost 6 bases, J lost 2 bases, and 15 bases lay in between. Germline V CDR1 and CDR2: WSHSY, SAAADI. The CDR3 nucleotides are TGCGCCAGCAGAGAGACAACGACTTACACAGATACGCAGTATTTT. It encodes CASRETTTYTDTQYF.

This clone was found once. This chain links TRBV7-2 with TRBJ1-2; no reliable D call. Germline V gene data show CDR1 as SGHTA and CDR2 as FQGNSA. CDR3 length: 13 amino acids. The V and J ends lost 5 bases and 1 base respectively, with 8 bases between them. The CDR3 DNA is TGTGCCAGCAGCAATAGTGTTAACTATGGCTACACCTTC. As protein: CASSNSVNYGYTF. Drawing the rest from reference TRBV7-2 and TRBJ1-2, the complete variable domain is GAGVSQSPSNKVTEKGKDVELRCDPISGHTALYWYRQSLGQGLEFLIYFQGNSAPDKSGLPSDRFSAERTGGSVSTLTIQRTQQEDSAVYLCASSNSVNYGYTFGSGTRLTVV.

This clone was seen once. The chain has TRBV19 and TRBJ2-7, with TRBD2 identical over 10 bases. CDR1 LNHDA and CDR2 SQIVND come from the germline V gene (reference sequence). Trimming cost V 1 base and J 3 bases; bases outside gene matches: 0. CDR3 length: 14 amino acids. The CDR3 DNA reads TGTGCCAGTAGTATAGGACTAGCGGGCTACGAGCAGTACTTC. It specifies CASSIGLAGYEQYF. The whole variable domain, remainder taken from reference TRBV19 and TRBJ2-7, is DGGITQSPKYLFRKEGQNVTLSCEQNLNHDAMYWYRQDPGQGLRLIYYSQIVNDFQKGDIAEGYSVSREKKESFPLTVTSAQKNPTAFYLCASSIGLAGYEQYFGPGTRLTVT.

The chain employs TRBV9 and TRBJ2-1; TRBD2 aligns across 13 bases. The V and J ends lost 0 bases and 7 bases, in that order; junction bases with no gene match: 7. The CDR3 contains 17 residues. CDR1 and CDR2 (germline): SGDLS, YYNGEE. The CDR3 nucleotides are TGTGCCAGCAGCGTAGGGGTTGGACTAGCGGGGGATAATGAGCAGTTCTTC. This codes for CASSVGVGLAGDNEQFF.

This chain links TRBV18 with TRBJ2-5, with 9 bases fitting TRBD2. Per germline, CDR1 KGHSH and CDR2 LQKENI. The CDR3 spans 16 residues. The junction had 6 bases not matched to a gene; V was cut back by 2 bases and J by 2 bases. CDR3 sequence reads: CASSPSLAGIQETQYF. The CDR3 DNA reads TGTGCCAGCTCACCAAGCCTAGCGGGAATTCAAGAGACCCAGTACTTC.

CDR3 residues: CASSWTSGTYNEQFF. The CDR3 nucleotides read TGTGCCAGCAGCTGGACTAGCGGGACCTACAATGAGCAGTTCTTC. The chain joins TRBV6-6 to TRBJ2-1; 12 bases line up with TRBD2. Germline V gives CDR1 MNHNY, CDR2 SVGAGI (reference sequence). This CDR3 has 15 amino acids. V was pared by 6 bases and J by 2 bases, with 2 bases of the junction left unmatched.

CDR3 region: CASSSDRRNTIYF. CDR3 coding DNA: TGTGCCAGCAGCTCTGACAGAAGAAACACCATATATTTT. The chain is built from TRBV5-4 and TRBJ1-3; possibly TRBD1 for D (5 bases). The CDR3 is made up of 13 amino acids. The V and J ends lost 3 bases and 5 bases respectively, with 9 bases between them. Germline V lookup: CDR1 SGHNT, CDR2 YYREEE (reference sequence). The complete variable domain, with remaining parts taken from reference TRBV5-4 and TRBJ1-3, reads ETGVTQSPTHLIKTRGQQVTLRCSSQSGHNTVSWYQQALGQGPQFIFQYYREEENGRGNFPPRFSGLQFPNYSSELNVNALELDDSALYLCASSSDRRNTIYFGEGSWLTVV.

This chain connects TRBV5-1 to TRBJ1-2, with D possibly TRBD1 on 5 matching bases. CDR1 is SGHRS and CDR2 is YFSETQ in the germline V gene. V was pared by 1 base and J by 8 bases, with 9 bases between. The CDR3 consists of 12 residues. The CDR3 spells CASSLQGGGYTF. CDR3 in DNA: TGCGCCAGCAGCTTGCAGGGTGGGGGCTACACCTTC. The full variable domain, rest sourced from reference TRBV5-1 and TRBJ1-2, is KAGVTQTPRYLIKTRGQQVTLSCSPISGHRSVSWYQQTPGQGLQFLFEYFSETQRNKGNFPGRFSGRQFSNSRSEMNVSTLELGDSALYLCASSLQGGGYTFGSGTRLTVV.

The chain recombines TRBV30 with TRBJ2-1, with D perhaps matching TRBD2 (6 bases). The length of the CDR3 is 13 residues. The V end was cut by 2 bases, the J end by 8 bases, with 13 bases between. The germline V gene has CDR1 GTSNPN and CDR2 SVGIG (reference sequence). CDR3 loop: CAWSRLGTDEQFF. CDR3 bases: TGTGCCTGGAGTCGACTAGGGACCGATGAGCAGTTCTTC.

The chain combines TRBV7-3 with TRBJ2-7; TRBD2 might be the D (6 bases). The V and J ends lost 2 bases and 3 bases respectively, with 17 bases between them. This CDR3 comprises 16 residues. Germline V lookup: CDR1 SGHTA, CDR2 FQGTGA. The CDR3, as DNA: TGTGCCAGCAGCTTATACGACCTAGTGGGAGGCTACGAGCAGTACTTC. Its protein is CASSLYDLVGGYEQYF.

The CDR3 coding sequence is TGTGCCTGGAGCGGAAACAGGGCTGGCTACACCTTC. It codes for CAWSGNRAGYTF. The rearrangement links TRBV30 to TRBJ1-2; maybe TRBD1 (6 bases). The germline V gene encodes CDR1 GTSNPN and CDR2 SVGIG (reference sequence). The V and J ends lost 3 bases and 7 bases respectively, with 12 bases between them. The CDR3 has 12 amino acids.

The rearrangement links TRBV30 to TRBJ1-1; TRBD1 matches at 7 bases. CDR3 length: 13 residues. Per germline, CDR1 GTSNPN and CDR2 SVGIG (reference sequence). V trimming: 2 bases; J trimming: 6 bases; junction bases outside the gene matches: 6. The CDR3 nucleotides read TGTGCCTGGAGTTCACAGGGGTGGGCTGAAGCTTTCTTT. As protein: CAWSSQGWAEAFF.

The chain employs TRBV7-9 and TRBJ1-6; TRBD1 aligns across 12 bases. V lost 5 bases to trimming and J lost 0 bases; unmatched junction nucleotides: 8. Germline CDR1 is SEHNR and CDR2 is FQNEAQ (reference sequence). CDR3 size: 19 residues. CDR3 DNA sequence: TGTGCCAGCAGCCCAGGGACAGGGGGCGCGGGCTCCTATAATTCACCCCTCCACTTT. Translated, it gives CASSPGTGGAGSYNSPLHF.

This clone has a handful of counts. The chain carries TRBV20-1 and TRBJ2-7, with 9 bases identical to TRBD2. The V segment lost 6 bases and the J segment 3 bases; nucleotides outside the gene matches: 6. Germline V gives CDR1 DFQATT, CDR2 SNEGSKA (reference sequence). The CDR3 loop spans 13 amino acids. Here the CDR3 reads CSASSGSNYEQYF. The CDR3 coding sequence is TGCAGTGCGAGTAGCGGGAGCAACTACGAGCAGTACTTC.

This chain joins TRBV5-1 and TRBJ1-6; D uncertain. The CDR3 runs to 14 residues. Trimming removed 4 bases at V and 5 bases at J, with 10 bases between. The germline CDR1 and CDR2 sequences are SGHRS and YFSETQ. As DNA, the CDR3 is TGCGCCAGCAGCACCAACGAGAATAATTCACCCCTCCACTTT. Protein sequence: CASSTNENNSPLHF. Complete variable domain (other parts from reference TRBV5-1 and TRBJ1-6): KAGVTQTPRYLIKTRGQQVTLSCSPISGHRSVSWYQQTPGQGLQFLFEYFSETQRNKGNFPGRFSGRQFSNSRSEMNVSTLELGDSALYLCASSTNENNSPLHFGNGTRLTVT.

V is TRBV7-8 and J is TRBJ2-7; TRBD2 matches at 8 bases. The germline V gene has CDR1 SGHVS and CDR2 FQNEAQ. Trimming at V came to 1 base and at J to 4 bases, leaving 15 bases not matched to a gene. The CDR3 is 18 residues long. Here the CDR3 reads CASSLGSGIVGEVYEQYF. The CDR3 coding sequence is TGTGCCAGCAGCTTAGGTAGCGGGATTGTAGGTGAGGTGTACGAGCAGTACTTC. The variable domain in full, with the rest retrieved from reference TRBV7-8 and TRBJ2-7, is GAGVSQSPRYKVAKRGQDVALRCDPISGHVSLFWYQQALGQGPEFLTYFQNEAQLDKSGLPSDRFFAERPEGSVSTLKIQRTQQEDSAVYLCASSLGSGIVGEVYEQYFGPGTRLTVT.

The chain employs TRBV2 and TRBJ2-2; weak D call: TRBD1 (5 bases). V was shortened by 4 bases and J by 5 bases, with 8 bases between the two germline ends. Germline CDR1 reads SNHLY; CDR2 reads FYNNEI. CDR3 length equals 13 residues. CDR3 sequence: CASSAQGTGELFF. The CDR3 DNA follows: TGTGCCAGCAGTGCCCAGGGAACCGGGGAGCTGTTTTTT.

This clone was observed once. The chain recombines TRBV28 with TRBJ2-5; the match to TRBD2 covers 11 bases. CDR1 and CDR2 from the germline V gene are MDHEN and SYDVKM. The CDR3 spans 16 residues. The J segment lost 0 bases and the V segment lost 2 bases, leaving 2 bases of the junction unmatched. In DNA, the CDR3 is TGTGCCAGCAGTTTAAGGACTAGCGGGTACCAAGAGACCCAGTACTTC. This codes for CASSLRTSGYQETQYF.

V and J are TRBV2 and TRBJ2-1, with D maybe TRBD2 (6 bases). Germline assignment: CDR1 SNHLY and CDR2 FYNNEI. The V and J ends lost 3 bases and 5 bases respectively, with 11 bases between them. CDR3 size: 14 residues. The CDR3: CASSEGGTNNEQFF. CDR3 nucleotide sequence: TGTGCCAGCAGTGAGGGCGGGACCAACAATGAGCAGTTCTTC.

The V call is TRBV5-1, the J call TRBJ2-5, with D possibly matching TRBD2 (5 bases). The CDR3 is 14 amino acids. Germline V gene data show CDR1 as SGHRS and CDR2 as YFSETQ. Between the trimmed V and J ends, which lost 0 bases and 1 base, there was a span of 7 bases. This CDR3 reads CASSLGRAQETQYF. DNA for the CDR3: TGCGCCAGCAGCTTGGGGCGGGCCCAAGAGACCCAGTACTTC. Supplemented by reference TRBV5-1 and TRBJ2-5, the full variable domain reads KAGVTQTPRYLIKTRGQQVTLSCSPISGHRSVSWYQQTPGQGLQFLFEYFSETQRNKGNFPGRFSGRQFSNSRSEMNVSTLELGDSALYLCASSLGRAQETQYFGPGTRLLVL.